This TCR beta chain was sequenced for a study of CD8 T cells in Susac syndrome. With random hexamers, reverse transcription was performed on 0.5 to 1 ug of RNA. Amplification of TCR beta CDR3 across 54 Vbeta and 13 Jbeta was performed with immunoSEQ multiplex PCR. Using its own MiXCR run on the immunoSEQ multiplex PCR reads, TCRdb lists one record per CDR3 protein. The sample lists 150,000 to 200,000 distinct CDR3 sequences; roughly 94% were seen once. CD8+ and CD4+ T cells from blood underwent TCR beta sequencing, which was carried out in a high-throughput format. The CD8+ and CD4+ T cells were isolated magnetically using a negative isolation approach, whereas the TEMRA cells were enriched by FACS. This clonotype came up once. CDR1 and CDR2 from the germline V gene are KGHSH and LQKENI. Trimming cost V 3 bases and J 2 bases, with 14 bases left between them. This CDR3 is 15 amino acids long.

This TCR was sampled from a human donor with Susac syndrome. The chain joins TRBV18 to TRBJ2-7, with D perhaps TRBD2 (7 bases). The sample comprised CD4+ T cells from PBMCs. The chain's CDR3 is CASSPAGDTTYEQYF. The DNA for the CDR3 is TGTGCCAGCTCACCGGCGGGGGACACCACCTACGAGCAGTACTTC.